Here is one T cell receptor (beta chain) with its context. These data come from a study of blood T cell repertoires in COVID-19. Produced via immunoSEQ multiplex PCR; TCRdb's table is partial and in-frame only. The top ten hold less than 5% of the sample, which has 150,000 or so clones, roughly nine tenths seen once. The CDR3 has 18 residues. Per the germline V gene, CDR1 is SGHAT and CDR2 is FQNNGV. J gave up 9 bases and V 1 base, and 17 bases lay outside the gene matches. Sequencing was carried out using PBMCs or T cells enriched from blood (not recorded which). The V gene is TRBV11-2, the J gene TRBJ2-2, with 7 bases matching TRBD2. The clonotype originates from a woman aged 40 to 50 who had been exposed to COVID-19. The DNA of the CDR3 is TGTGCCAGCAGCTTAGGGCCCTTGCGGGAGTGGGTGAGGCGGGAGCTGTTTTTT. Protein sequence: CASSLGPLREWVRRELFF.